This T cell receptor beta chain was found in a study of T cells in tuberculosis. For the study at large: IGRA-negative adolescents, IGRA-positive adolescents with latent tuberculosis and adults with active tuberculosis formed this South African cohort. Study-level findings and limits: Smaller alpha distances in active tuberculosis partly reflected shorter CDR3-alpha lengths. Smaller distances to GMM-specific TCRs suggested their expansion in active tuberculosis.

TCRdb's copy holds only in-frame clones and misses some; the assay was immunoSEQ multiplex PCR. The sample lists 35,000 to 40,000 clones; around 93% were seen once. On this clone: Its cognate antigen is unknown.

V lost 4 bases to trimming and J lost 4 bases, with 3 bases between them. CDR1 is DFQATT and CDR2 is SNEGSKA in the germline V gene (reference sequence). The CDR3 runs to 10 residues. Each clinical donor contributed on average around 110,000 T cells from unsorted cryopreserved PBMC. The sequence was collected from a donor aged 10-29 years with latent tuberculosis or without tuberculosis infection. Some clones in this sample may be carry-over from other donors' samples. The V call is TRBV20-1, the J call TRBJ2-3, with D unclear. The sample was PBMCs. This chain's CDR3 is CSAIADTQYF. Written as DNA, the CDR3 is TGCAGTGCTATCGCAGATACGCAGTATTTT.